The present T cell receptor (beta chain) was sequenced within a study of PD-L1 blockade in urothelial cancer. As for the study in general: About 85% of the roughly 29 patients were men whose urothelial cancer was bladder-origin. Anywhere from 0 to 3 prior chemotherapy regimens had been received by patients. Once treatment had started, blood was analyzed at 3 weeks (second dose) and again at 6 weeks.

Locally advanced or metastatic urothelial carcinoma affected all patients. The CDR3 spans 15 residues. Germline V gene data show CDR1 as SGDLS and CDR2 as YYNGEE. J was trimmed by 6 bases and V by 2 bases; bases with no gene match: 2. Profiling relied on immunoSEQ multiplex PCR, and the TCRdb table lists in-frame clones only, not all of them. Of around 19,000 clones detected, 88% appear once; the ten largest clones hold around 3.4%. The count of this clone is one. The chain employs TRBV9 and TRBJ2-2; 12 bases fit TRBD2. The specimen was PBMCs, collected around atezolizumab (anti-PD-L1) treatment. This clonotype was sampled from a middle-aged man with urothelial cancer. CDR3 residues: CASSVTSGRSGELFF. For the CDR3, the DNA is TGTGCCAGCAGCGTCACTAGCGGGAGGTCCGGGGAGCTGTTTTTT.